This record concerns one T cell receptor beta chain sequence. The table came from immunoSEQ multiplex PCR; TCRdb's copy has only in-frame clones and leaves some out. Here the sample spans fewer than 200,000 clones, roughly 84% being singletons. The sample belongs to a study of blood T cell repertoires in COVID-19. The CDR3 has 16 residues. Germline V lookup: CDR1 SGHNT, CDR2 YYREEE (reference sequence). With 4 bases clipped from V and 4 bases from J, the junction kept 12 bases outside the gene matches. This TCR came from a woman aged 60-70 years with COVID-19, enrolled during active disease. The chain employs TRBV5-4 and TRBJ1-2; TRBD1 matches at 8 bases. Source material: peripheral blood. In DNA form, the CDR3 reads TGTGCCAGCAGCACCGACCGCAGGGGGCGCATCTATGGCTACACCTTC. Protein product: CASSTDRRGRIYGYTF. Filled out from reference TRBV5-4 and TRBJ1-2, the complete variable domain reads ETGVTQSPTHLIKTRGQQVTLRCSSQSGHNTVSWYQQALGQGPQFIFQYYREEENGRGNFPPRFSGLQFPNYSSELNVNALELDDSALYLCASSTDRRGRIYGYTFGSGTRLTVV.